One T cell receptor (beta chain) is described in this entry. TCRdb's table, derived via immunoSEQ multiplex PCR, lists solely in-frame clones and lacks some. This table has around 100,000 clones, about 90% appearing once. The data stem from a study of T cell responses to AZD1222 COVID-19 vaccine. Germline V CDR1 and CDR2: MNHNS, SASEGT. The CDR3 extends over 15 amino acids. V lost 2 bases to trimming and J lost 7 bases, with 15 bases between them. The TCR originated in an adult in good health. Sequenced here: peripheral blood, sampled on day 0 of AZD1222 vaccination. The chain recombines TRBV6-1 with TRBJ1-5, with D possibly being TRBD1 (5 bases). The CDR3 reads CASSEFPGGGQPQHF. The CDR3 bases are TGTGCCAGCAGTGAATTTCCGGGGGGGGGACAGCCCCAGCATTTT.